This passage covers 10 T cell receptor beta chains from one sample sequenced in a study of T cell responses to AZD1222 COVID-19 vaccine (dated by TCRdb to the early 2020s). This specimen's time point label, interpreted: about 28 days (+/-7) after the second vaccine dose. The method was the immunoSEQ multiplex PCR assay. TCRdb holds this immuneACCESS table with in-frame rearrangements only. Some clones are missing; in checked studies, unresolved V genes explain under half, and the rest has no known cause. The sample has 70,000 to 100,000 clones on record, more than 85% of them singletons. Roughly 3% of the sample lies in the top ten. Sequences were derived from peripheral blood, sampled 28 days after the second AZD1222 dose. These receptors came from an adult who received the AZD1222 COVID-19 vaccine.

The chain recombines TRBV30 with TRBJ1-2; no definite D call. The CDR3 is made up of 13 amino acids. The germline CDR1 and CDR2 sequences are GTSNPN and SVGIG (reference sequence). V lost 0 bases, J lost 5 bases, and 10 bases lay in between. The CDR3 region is CAWSVGQTYGYTF. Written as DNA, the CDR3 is TGTGCCTGGAGTGTCGGGCAGACTTATGGCTACACCTTC.

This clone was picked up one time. The CDR3 sequence is CASSSEGAYNSPLHF. The CDR3, as DNA: TGTGCCAGCTCATCAGAAGGGGCCTATAATTCACCCCTCCACTTT. The chain is built from TRBV18 and TRBJ1-6, with D perhaps matching TRBD1 (5 bases). The CDR3 loop spans 15 amino acids. The V end was cut by 5 bases, the J end by 2 bases, with 10 bases between. Germline loops: CDR1 KGHSH, CDR2 LQKENI.

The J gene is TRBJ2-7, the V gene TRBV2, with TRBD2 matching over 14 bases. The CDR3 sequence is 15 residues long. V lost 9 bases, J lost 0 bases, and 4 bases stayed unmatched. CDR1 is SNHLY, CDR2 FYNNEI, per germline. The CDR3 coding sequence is TGTGCCAGTCGACTAGCGGGGGGGTCCTCCTACGAGCAGTACTTC. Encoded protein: CASRLAGGSSYEQYF.

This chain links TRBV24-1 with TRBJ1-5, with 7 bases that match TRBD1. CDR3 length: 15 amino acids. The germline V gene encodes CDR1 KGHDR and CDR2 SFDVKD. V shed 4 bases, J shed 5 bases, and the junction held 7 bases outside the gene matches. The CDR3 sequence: CATSDNRGGDQPQHF. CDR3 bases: TGTGCCACCAGTGACAACAGGGGTGGCGATCAGCCCCAGCATTTT.

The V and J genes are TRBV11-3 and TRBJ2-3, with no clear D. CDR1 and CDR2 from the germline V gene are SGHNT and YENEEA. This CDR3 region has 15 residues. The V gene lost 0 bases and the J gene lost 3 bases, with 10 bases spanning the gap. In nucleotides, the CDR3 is TGTGCCAGCAGCTTAGATGCCTATGGGACAGATACGCAGTATTTT. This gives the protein CASSLDAYGTDTQYF.

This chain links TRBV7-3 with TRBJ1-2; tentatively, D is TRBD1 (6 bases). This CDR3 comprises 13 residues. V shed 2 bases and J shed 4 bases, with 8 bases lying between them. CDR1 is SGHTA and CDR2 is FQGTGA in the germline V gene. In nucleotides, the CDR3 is TGTGCCAGCAGCTTAGGCAGGGGCTATGGCTACACCTTC. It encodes CASSLGRGYGYTF.

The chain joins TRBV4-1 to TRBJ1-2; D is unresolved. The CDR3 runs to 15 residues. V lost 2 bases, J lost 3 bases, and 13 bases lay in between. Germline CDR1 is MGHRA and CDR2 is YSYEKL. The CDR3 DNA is TGCGCCAGCAGCCAATCCCTTGGGGTTGACTATGGCTACACCTTC. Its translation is CASSQSLGVDYGYTF.

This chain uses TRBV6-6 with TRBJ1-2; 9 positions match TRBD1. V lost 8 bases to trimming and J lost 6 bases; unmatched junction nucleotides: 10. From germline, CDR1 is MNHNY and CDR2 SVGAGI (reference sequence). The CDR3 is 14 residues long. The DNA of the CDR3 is TGTGCCAGCTCCTCCGGGACAGGGTATAATGGCTACACCTTC. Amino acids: CASSSGTGYNGYTF.

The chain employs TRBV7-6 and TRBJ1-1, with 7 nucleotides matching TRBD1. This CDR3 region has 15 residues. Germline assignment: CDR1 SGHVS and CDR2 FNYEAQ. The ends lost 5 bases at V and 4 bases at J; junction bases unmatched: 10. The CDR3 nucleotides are TGTGCCAGCAGCCCGGGACAGTCCGTGACCACTGAAGCTTTCTTT. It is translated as CASSPGQSVTTEAFF.

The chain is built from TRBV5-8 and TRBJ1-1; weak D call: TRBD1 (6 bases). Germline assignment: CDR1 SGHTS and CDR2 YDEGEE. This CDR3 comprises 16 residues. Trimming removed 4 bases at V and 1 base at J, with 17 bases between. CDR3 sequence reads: CASSLKPDSRNTEAFF. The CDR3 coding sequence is TGTGCCAGCAGCCTCAAGCCGGACAGCAGGAACACTGAAGCTTTCTTT.